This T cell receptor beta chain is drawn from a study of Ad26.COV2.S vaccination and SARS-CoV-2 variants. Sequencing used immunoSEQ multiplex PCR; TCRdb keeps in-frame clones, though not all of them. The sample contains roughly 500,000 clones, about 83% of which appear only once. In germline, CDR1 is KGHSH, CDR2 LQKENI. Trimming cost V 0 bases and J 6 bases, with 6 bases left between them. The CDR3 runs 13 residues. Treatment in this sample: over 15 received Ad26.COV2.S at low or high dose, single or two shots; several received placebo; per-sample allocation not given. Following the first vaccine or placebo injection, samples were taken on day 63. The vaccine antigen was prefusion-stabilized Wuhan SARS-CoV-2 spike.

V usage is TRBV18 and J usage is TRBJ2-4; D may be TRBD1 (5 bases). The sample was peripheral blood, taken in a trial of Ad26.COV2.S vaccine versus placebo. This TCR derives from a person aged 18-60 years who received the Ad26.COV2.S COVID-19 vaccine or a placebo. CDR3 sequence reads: CASSPPQGNIQYF. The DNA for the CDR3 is TGTGCCAGCTCACCACCCCAGGGAAACATTCAGTACTTC.